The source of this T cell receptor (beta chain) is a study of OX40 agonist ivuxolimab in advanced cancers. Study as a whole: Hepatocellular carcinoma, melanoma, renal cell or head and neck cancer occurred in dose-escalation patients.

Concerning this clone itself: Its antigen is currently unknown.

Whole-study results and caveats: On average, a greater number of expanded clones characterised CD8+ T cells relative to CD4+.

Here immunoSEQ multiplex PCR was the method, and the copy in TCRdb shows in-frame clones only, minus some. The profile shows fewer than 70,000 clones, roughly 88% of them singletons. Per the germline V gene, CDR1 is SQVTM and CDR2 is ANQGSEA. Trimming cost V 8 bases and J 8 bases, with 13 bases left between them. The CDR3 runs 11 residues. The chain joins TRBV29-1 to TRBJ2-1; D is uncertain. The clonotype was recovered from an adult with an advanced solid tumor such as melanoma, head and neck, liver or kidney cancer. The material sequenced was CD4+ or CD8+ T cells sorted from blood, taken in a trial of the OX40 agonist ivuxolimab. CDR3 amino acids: CSSSTAYEQFF. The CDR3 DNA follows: TGCAGCTCCTCCACGGCATATGAGCAGTTCTTC.